The 8 T cell receptor beta chains below were found in one sample sequenced in a study of blood T cell repertoires in COVID-19. TCRdb keeps only in-frame clones here, not all; method: immunoSEQ multiplex PCR. The table lists 230,000 or so clones, approximately 83% of them singletons. The sequencing sample was made of PBMCs or T cells enriched from blood (not recorded which). The receptors stem from a man between 45 and 60 years old who had recovered from COVID-19.

In its sample, this clone was seen once. The CDR3 region is CATTGLAGVNEQFF. The CDR3 coding sequence is TGCGCCACCACTGGACTAGCGGGGGTCAATGAGCAGTTCTTC. The rearrangement links TRBV5-1 to TRBJ2-1; TRBD2 aligns across 13 bases. The CDR3 is 14 amino acids. The germline gives CDR1 SGHRS, CDR2 YFSETQ. The ends lost 9 bases at V and 6 bases at J; junction bases unmatched: 6.

The V and J genes are TRBV30 and TRBJ1-5, with 8 bases that match TRBD1. The junction had 12 bases not matched to a gene; V was cut back by 3 bases and J by 5 bases. The CDR3 extends over 16 amino acids. Germline loops: CDR1 GTSNPN, CDR2 SVGIG (reference sequence). This chain's CDR3 is CAWSVTGAGGHQPQHF. The CDR3 nucleotides read TGTGCCTGGAGCGTAACCGGAGCAGGGGGCCATCAGCCCCAGCATTTT. The complete variable domain, with remaining parts taken from reference TRBV30 and TRBJ1-5, reads SQTIHQWPATLVQPVGSPLSLECTVEGTSNPNLYWYRQAAGRGLQLLFYSVGIGQISSEVPQNLSASRPQDRQFILSSKKLLLSDSGFYLCAWSVTGAGGHQPQHFGDGTRLSIL.

This chain connects TRBV2 to TRBJ2-5; D possibly corresponds to TRBD1 (6 bases). Germline lookup yields CDR1 SNHLY and CDR2 FYNNEI. The CDR3 runs to 13 residues. The germline V and J ends were trimmed by 7 bases and 5 bases, with 14 bases remaining between them. The CDR3 DNA reads TGTGCCAGCACCGATTGGGGGCCGGAGACCCAGTACTTC. Its protein is CASTDWGPETQYF.

CDR3 DNA: TGCGCCAGCAGCCCCAACGGACTGTCTGGAAACACCATATATTTT. Protein product: CASSPNGLSGNTIYF. The rearrangement uses TRBV4-1 and TRBJ1-3; D not certain. Germline-derived CDR1 and CDR2 are MGHRA and YSYEKL. V gave up 4 bases and J gave up 1 base, with 11 bases separating them. The CDR3 contains 15 residues.

The chain recombines TRBV2 with TRBJ2-7, with 9 bases aligning to TRBD2. Germline loops: CDR1 SNHLY, CDR2 FYNNEI. The CDR3 is 14 residues long. After removal of 11 bases from V and 2 bases from J, the junction contained 10 bases not matched to a gene. CDR3 residues: CAGTSGLAAYEQYF. Here the CDR3 DNA reads TGTGCCGGAACTTCGGGACTAGCTGCCTACGAGCAGTACTTC.

The rearrangement joins TRBV4-1 to TRBJ1-1, with D possibly matching TRBD1 (5 bases). The germline V gene encodes CDR1 MGHRA and CDR2 YSYEKL. The CDR3 loop spans 13 amino acids. V dropped 1 base and J dropped 11 bases, with 14 bases sitting between them. The CDR3 bases are TGCGCCAGCAGCCAAGGGGGGGAAGGACCTGCTTTCTTT. It yields the protein CASSQGGEGPAFF.

The V gene is TRBV25-1, the J gene TRBJ2-3, with TRBD2 identical over 10 bases. Germline V CDR1 and CDR2: MGHDK, SYGVNS. After removal of 4 bases from V and 7 bases from J, the junction contained 14 bases not matched to a gene. The CDR3 sequence is 17 residues long. CDR3 in amino acids: CASSASSGGLGVHTQYF. In nucleotides, the CDR3 is TGTGCCAGCAGTGCCTCTAGCGGGGGCCTAGGAGTACATACGCAGTATTTT.

The chain couples TRBV6-6 to TRBJ1-2, with D tentatively TRBD1 (5 bases). The germline V gene encodes CDR1 MNHNY and CDR2 SVGAGI (reference sequence). The ends were cut back, 2 bases at V and 5 bases at J, with 12 bases in the middle. This CDR3 region has 14 residues. Here the CDR3 DNA reads TGTGCCAGCAGTTACGACGGTGGGGGGTATGGCTACACCTTC. It specifies CASSYDGGGYGYTF.